These 14 T cell receptor beta chains originate from one sample sequenced in a study of STAT3 mutations in large granular lymphocyte leukemia. Antigen specificity for these receptors is unknown. Study results and caveats: In T-cell large granular lymphocyte leukemia, about half of patients showed multiple immunodominant subclonotypes.

TCRdb keeps only in-frame clones here, not all; method: immunoSEQ multiplex PCR. The sample shows some 37,000 clones, roughly 84% of them seen only once. Sequencing was performed on PBMCs. The receptors were gathered from a human donor with T large granular lymphocyte leukemia. Some clones in this sample may be carry-over from other donors' samples.

The chain joins TRBV5-6 to TRBJ2-3; 7 nucleotides agree with TRBD1. V dropped 5 bases and J dropped 1; count of bases not matched to a gene: 7. CDR1 SGHDT and CDR2 YYEEEE come from the germline V gene. The length of the CDR3 is 15 residues. The CDR3 DNA reads as TGTGCCAGCAGACGGACAGGACGCGGCACAGATACGCAGTATTTT. This gives the protein CASRRTGRGTDTQYF.

The chain recombines TRBV6-5 with TRBJ1-2, with 7 bases aligning to TRBD1. Germline V gene lookup returns CDR1 MNHEY and CDR2 SVGAGI. There are 14 residues in the CDR3. Trimming removed 5 bases from V and 6 bases from J; junction bases left unmatched: 9. This CDR3 reads CASSGEQGRDGYTF. CDR3 in DNA: TGTGCCAGCAGTGGTGAACAGGGGAGGGATGGCTACACCTTC.

This clone showed up just once. The rearrangement joins TRBV5-1 to TRBJ2-3; TRBD2 matches 7 bases. Germline CDR1 SGHRS, CDR2 YFSETQ. V lost 1 base to trimming and J lost 2 bases; unmatched junction nucleotides: 4. This CDR3 contains 15 residues. The CDR3: CASSLTGGPTDTQYF. The CDR3 DNA is TGCGCCAGCAGCTTGACGGGAGGCCCCACAGATACGCAGTATTTT.

Here the CDR3 reads CASKLGRVSNYGYTF. The CDR3 DNA reads TGTGCCAGCAAATTGGGCAGGGTATCTAACTATGGCTACACCTTC. The rearrangement links TRBV27 to TRBJ1-2; a possible D gene is TRBD1 (5 bases). The CDR3 spans 15 residues. V was trimmed by 7 bases and J by 0 bases, leaving 15 bases between them. Germline V lookup: CDR1 MNHEY, CDR2 SMNVEV (reference sequence).

This chain uses TRBV7-2 with TRBJ2-5, with D perhaps TRBD1 (5 bases). The germline CDR1 and CDR2 sequences are SGHTA and FQGNSA. This CDR3 contains 13 residues. V was pared by 4 bases and J by 2 bases, with 8 bases between. Written as DNA, the CDR3 is TGTGCCAGCAGCTCCGACAGACAAGAGACCCAGTACTTC. It translates to CASSSDRQETQYF.

The chain couples TRBV13 to TRBJ1-2; the D gene is possibly TRBD1 (5 bases). The CDR3 is 13 amino acids. The germline CDR1 and CDR2 sequences are PRHDT and FYEKMQ (reference sequence). V was pared by 4 bases and J by 4 bases, with 10 bases between. The CDR3 reads CASSSGAAYGYTF. The DNA of the CDR3 is TGTGCCAGCAGCTCCGGGGCGGCCTATGGCTACACCTTC.

The gene calls are TRBV27 and TRBJ1-4, with a weak D call TRBD1 (6 bases). The germline gives CDR1 MNHEY, CDR2 SMNVEV (reference sequence). The CDR3 spans 12 residues. Trimming shortened V by 8 bases and J by 6 bases, and 10 bases separated the two germline ends. DNA of the CDR3: TGTGCCAGCCGGACAGCGGATGAAAAACTGTTTTTT. Translating gives CASRTADEKLFF. The full variable domain, with the rest looked up from reference TRBV27 and TRBJ1-4, is EAQVTQNPRYLITVTGKKLTVTCSQNMNHEYMSWYRQDPGLGLRQIYYSMNVEVTDKGDVPEGYKVSRKEKRNFPLILESPSPNQTSLYFCASRTADEKLFFGSGTQLSVL.

This sequence joins TRBV7-9 and TRBJ2-1, with TRBD1 identical over 7 bases. V dropped 4 bases and J dropped 3; count of bases not matched to a gene: 9. The V gene's germline CDR1 is SEHNR and CDR2 FQNEAQ (reference sequence). This CDR3 is built from 16 residues. The CDR3 DNA reads TGTGCCAGCAGCTCAAGTACGCGACAGGGCTACAATGAGCAGTTCTTC. Translated: CASSSSTRQGYNEQFF.

This chain joins TRBV4-1 and TRBJ2-2; the match to TRBD1 covers 11 bases. The CDR3 has 15 amino acids. Germline CDR1 and CDR2: MGHRA and YSYEKL. V dropped 6 bases and J dropped 4; count of bases not matched to a gene: 4. CDR3 sequence (DNA): TGCGCCAGCAGTACCGGGACAGGGGGCACCGGGGAGCTGTTTTTT. Residues: CASSTGTGGTGELFF.

The chain joins TRBV28 to TRBJ2-5; a weak D match, TRBD1 (6 bases). V dropped 4 bases and J dropped 1 base, with 13 bases sitting between them. The germline V gene has CDR1 MDHEN and CDR2 SYDVKM. This CDR3 contains 15 residues. The DNA of the CDR3 is TGTGCCAGCAGTTCTATACAGGGAGTCCAAGAGACCCAGTACTTC. Protein product: CASSSIQGVQETQYF.

This clone was detected only a few times. The chain carries TRBV6-6 and TRBJ1-5; TRBD1 aligns across 10 bases. There are 15 residues in the CDR3. V was clipped by 8 bases and J by 5 bases; unmatched bases: 9. Germline V lookup: CDR1 MNHNY, CDR2 SVGAGI (reference sequence). CDR3 loop: CASWDRGLEHQPQHF. The CDR3 DNA follows: TGTGCCAGCTGGGACAGGGGTCTTGAGCATCAGCCCCAGCATTTT.

J is TRBJ1-2 and V is TRBV6-5; possibly TRBD1 for D (6 bases). V lost 0 bases and J 5 bases, leaving 13 bases between the germline ends. CDR1 is MNHEY, CDR2 SVGAGI, per germline. The length of the CDR3 is 15 residues. The CDR3 loop reads CASSYSPRGNYGYTF. CDR3 in DNA: TGTGCCAGCAGTTACTCGCCCAGGGGTAATTATGGCTACACCTTC.

The table lists this clone with a few counts. V is TRBV11-2 and J is TRBJ2-7, with a tentative D call TRBD2 (6 bases). The V end was cut by 5 bases, the J end by 5 bases, with 10 bases between. The V gene's germline CDR1 is SGHAT and CDR2 FQNNGV. This CDR3 region has 12 residues. DNA of the CDR3: TGTGCCAGCAGCCGCCTAGCGCACGAGCAGTACTTC. Residues: CASSRLAHEQYF.

The rearrangement joins TRBV2 to TRBJ1-1; D gene ambiguous. Germline CDR1 and CDR2: SNHLY and FYNNEI. Trimming cost V 9 bases and J 7 bases, with 15 bases left between them. There are 12 residues in the CDR3. The CDR3 sequence is CARLSWTGEAFF. The CDR3 bases are TGTGCCAGGTTAAGTTGGACCGGTGAAGCTTTCTTT.